This TCR beta chain was sequenced for a study of blood T cell repertoires in COVID-19. TCRdb's table, derived via immunoSEQ multiplex PCR, lists solely in-frame clones and lacks some. Of 130,000 to 150,000 clones listed, just under 85% are singletons. This CDR3 has 17 residues. Per the germline V gene, CDR1 is LNHNV and CDR2 is YYDKDF (reference sequence). V was pared by 0 bases and J by 3 bases, with 12 bases between. The TCR was taken from a woman aged 40 to 50 with active or convalescent COVID-19. The sequencing input was peripheral blood. This chain joins TRBV15 and TRBJ1-6; D not resolved. DNA for the CDR3: TGTGCCACCAGCAGAGAAGGCCTCGGCGGCTATAATTCACCCCTCCACTTT. Amino acid sequence: CATSREGLGGYNSPLHF.